The 23 T cell receptor beta chains below come from one sample, sequenced in a study of shared clonotypes between healthy human individuals. Assay used: immunoSEQ multiplex PCR; TCRdb lists only in-frame clones, some missing. The sample records around 700,000 clones, 92% being singletons. CD45RO negativity and positive selection for CCR7 defined naive CD8 cells, a population that excluded terminally differentiated effector memory CD45RA+ cells. Sequencing was done on a sample of naive CD8+ T cells sorted from blood. The receptors were sampled from a young man in good health.

This clone was counted a single time. The chain links TRBV29-1 to TRBJ1-1, with D uncertain. The ends were cut back, 4 bases at V and 4 bases at J, with 13 bases in the middle. Germline V lookup: CDR1 SQVTM, CDR2 ANQGSEA. The CDR3 has 13 residues. CDR3 protein: CSVVEHWGTEAFF. Written as DNA, the CDR3 is TGCAGCGTTGTTGAACATTGGGGCACTGAAGCTTTCTTT.

The gene calls are TRBV11-3 and TRBJ2-1; possible D gene TRBD1, 5 bases. Between the trimmed V and J ends, which lost 5 bases and 1 base, there was a span of 12 bases. CDR1 and CDR2 (germline): SGHNT, YENEEA. The CDR3 has 15 amino acids. The CDR3 loop reads CASSLGHLSYNEQFF. In nucleotides, the CDR3 is TGTGCCAGCAGCCTAGGACACCTGTCCTACAATGAGCAGTTCTTC.

The chain links TRBV27 to TRBJ1-5, with D perhaps TRBD1 (5 bases). The V end lost 1 base, the J end lost 6 bases, and 19 bases lay between the germline ends. This CDR3 has 17 amino acids. Germline V CDR1 and CDR2: MNHEY, SMNVEV (reference sequence). The CDR3 reads CASSLFFLRRDVQPQHF. The CDR3 region has the DNA TGTGCCAGCAGTTTATTTTTCCTCCGCAGGGACGTTCAGCCCCAGCATTTT.

The CDR3 region has the DNA TGTGCCAGCAGCTTGGGCGGGACAGACCGGTACGAGCAGTACTTC. Protein: CASSLGGTDRYEQYF. The V and J genes are TRBV7-8 and TRBJ2-7; D may be TRBD1 (7 bases). The CDR3 contains 15 residues. Germline V gene lookup returns CDR1 SGHVS and CDR2 FQNEAQ. V lost 3 bases and J 4 bases, leaving 16 bases between the germline ends.

The chain joins TRBV6-6 to TRBJ2-5; TRBD2 might be the D (5 bases). V lost 4 bases and J lost 2, with 8 bases in between. Germline values: CDR1 MNHNY, CDR2 SVGAGI (reference sequence). This CDR3 is built from 13 residues. The CDR3 sequence: CASSFGLQETQYF. The DNA of the CDR3 is TGTGCCAGCAGTTTCGGACTGCAAGAGACCCAGTACTTC.

The rearrangement links TRBV13 to TRBJ1-1; D gene uncertain. The CDR3 is made up of 13 amino acids. The V and J ends lost 4 bases and 1 base respectively, with 7 bases between them. Germline V CDR1 and CDR2: PRHDT, FYEKMQ (reference sequence). The DNA of the CDR3 is TGTGCCAGCAGCTCTACAGAGAACACTGAAGCTTTCTTT. Protein sequence: CASSSTENTEAFF. Full variable domain (rest looked up from reference TRBV13 and TRBJ1-1): AAGVIQSPRHLIKEKRETATLKCYPIPRHDTVYWYQQGPGQDPQFLISFYEKMQSDKGSIPDRFSAQQFSDYHSELNMSSLELGDSALYFCASSSTENTEAFFGQGTRLTVV.

The chain combines TRBV19 with TRBJ1-5; weak D call: TRBD1 (6 bases). The germline V gene has CDR1 LNHDA and CDR2 SQIVND (reference sequence). The CDR3 consists of 14 residues. Trimming took off 3 bases at V and 3 bases at J, with 9 bases between the two ends. The CDR3 DNA sequence: TGTGCCAGTAGTATCCGACAGGACAATCAGCCCCAGCATTTT. It yields the protein CASSIRQDNQPQHF.

This chain connects TRBV28 to TRBJ2-7; D possibly corresponds to TRBD1 (6 bases). The CDR3 runs to 15 residues. CDR1 and CDR2 from the germline V gene are MDHEN and SYDVKM. Between the trimmed V and J ends, which lost 5 bases and 5 bases, there was a span of 19 bases. Written as DNA, the CDR3 is TGTGCCAGCAGTAATAGGGACACTAAGCCCCACGAGCAGTACTTC. Translated, it gives CASSNRDTKPHEQYF.

This chain links TRBV30 with TRBJ2-2; TRBD1 might be the D (6 bases). The CDR3 is 15 amino acids. V lost 8 bases, J lost 2 bases, and 18 bases lay in between. Germline V gene lookup returns CDR1 GTSNPN and CDR2 SVGIG (reference sequence). The CDR3 loop is CAAGTRAGNTGELFF. The CDR3 coding sequence is TGTGCCGCCGGGACACGGGCGGGTAACACCGGGGAGCTGTTTTTT. The entire variable domain, with the rest obtained from reference TRBV30 and TRBJ2-2, is as follows: SQTIHQWPATLVQPVGSPLSLECTVEGTSNPNLYWYRQAAGRGLQLLFYSVGIGQISSEVPQNLSASRPQDRQFILSSKKLLLSDSGFYLCAAGTRAGNTGELFFGEGSRLTVL.

The V gene is TRBV9, the J gene TRBJ2-1, with 13 bases matching TRBD2. The CDR3 covers 16 residues. Germline CDR1 reads SGDLS; CDR2 reads YYNGEE. J was trimmed by 0 bases and V by 5 bases; bases with no gene match: 2. The CDR3 reads CASSRTSGSSYNEQFF. CDR3 DNA sequence: TGTGCCAGCAGTAGGACTAGCGGGAGCTCCTACAATGAGCAGTTCTTC.

This chain uses TRBV29-1 with TRBJ2-1, with D uncertain. The CDR3 is made up of 12 amino acids. The V gene's germline CDR1 is SQVTM and CDR2 ANQGSEA. V lost 7 bases, J lost 6 bases, and 13 bases lay in between. The CDR3 spells CSEAFQSNEQFF. For the CDR3, the DNA is TGCAGCGAAGCGTTCCAAAGCAATGAGCAGTTCTTC.

This chain connects TRBV5-6 to TRBJ2-1; the D call may be TRBD1 or TRBD2 (5 bases each). Germline assignment: CDR1 SGHDT and CDR2 YYEEEE. Trimming took off 4 bases at V and 7 bases at J, with 15 bases between the two ends. This CDR3 comprises 14 residues. The CDR3 DNA is TGTGCCAGCAGCACCGGGACCCTCCCTAATGAGCAGTTCTTC. Its translation is CASSTGTLPNEQFF.

This chain joins TRBV27 and TRBJ2-3; the match to TRBD2 covers 8 bases. This CDR3 contains 15 residues. V lost 6 bases, J lost 3 bases, and 8 bases stayed unmatched. Germline loops: CDR1 MNHEY, CDR2 SMNVEV (reference sequence). The CDR3: CASSRRGGRTDTQYF. In DNA form, the CDR3 reads TGTGCCAGCAGCCGCCGGGGCGGGAGGACAGATACGCAGTATTTT.

The rearrangement joins TRBV6-5 to TRBJ2-1; the D gene is possibly TRBD2 (6 bases). Germline V gives CDR1 MNHEY, CDR2 SVGAGI. The CDR3 sequence is 16 residues long. Trimming stripped 2 bases from V and 5 bases from J, with 16 bases between. CDR3 nucleotide sequence: TGTGCCAGCAGTTACACCCTAGGAGGGCGTCACAATGAGCAGTTCTTC. Protein product: CASSYTLGGRHNEQFF.

The V and J genes are TRBV6-1 and TRBJ2-1, with TRBD2 matching 10 bases. V lost 1 base and J lost 0; bases outside the gene matches: 12. Germline V gene sequence: CDR1 MNHNS, CDR2 SASEGT. This CDR3 comprises 20 residues. CDR3 sequence (DNA): TGTGCCAGCAGTGAAGATTTTCTAGCGGGAGTCCCTGGCTCCTACAATGAGCAGTTCTTC. The encoded protein is CASSEDFLAGVPGSYNEQFF.

The genes are TRBV7-9 and TRBJ1-2; the D is unclear. V gave up 5 bases and J gave up 2 bases, with 6 bases separating them. The germline gives CDR1 SEHNR, CDR2 FQNEAQ (reference sequence). The CDR3 is made up of 12 amino acids. CDR3 amino acids: CASSTENYGYTF. The CDR3 coding sequence is TGTGCCAGCAGCACAGAGAACTATGGCTACACCTTC. Complete variable domain (other parts from reference TRBV7-9 and TRBJ1-2): DTGVSQNPRHKITKRGQNVTFRCDPISEHNRLYWYRQTLGQGPEFLTYFQNEAQLEKSRLLSDRFSAERPKGSFSTLEIQRTEQGDSAMYLCASSTENYGYTFGSGTRLTVV.

V and J are TRBV27 and TRBJ2-2; 11 bases line up with TRBD1. Unmatched junction bases numbered 3, after V lost 6 bases and J lost 3 bases. The CDR3 contains 15 residues. From germline, CDR1 is MNHEY and CDR2 SMNVEV (reference sequence). CDR3 in amino acids: CASRGTGGYTGELFF. The CDR3 nucleotides are TGTGCCAGCAGGGGGACAGGGGGGTACACCGGGGAGCTGTTTTTT.

J is TRBJ2-1 and V is TRBV29-1, with D tentatively TRBD2 (5 bases). Trimming removed 3 bases at V and 4 bases at J, with 13 bases between. Germline loops: CDR1 SQVTM, CDR2 ANQGSEA. CDR3 size: 14 residues. CDR3 sequence: CSVDGGLRYNEQFF. In DNA, the CDR3 is TGCAGCGTTGATGGAGGACTTCGGTACAATGAGCAGTTCTTC.

The chain combines TRBV27 with TRBJ2-1; D remains unclear. CDR1 MNHEY and CDR2 SMNVEV come from the germline V gene (reference sequence). The CDR3 is 12 residues long. V shed 6 bases and J shed 10 bases, with 13 bases lying between them. The CDR3 loop reads CASSLPAGEQFF. CDR3 coding DNA: TGTGCCAGCAGCCTCCCGGCAGGCGAGCAGTTCTTC.

The V and J genes are TRBV15 and TRBJ2-3; D perhaps matches TRBD2 (7 bases). Trimming left V 7 bases short and J 8 bases short, with 19 bases between. The CDR3 loop spans 14 amino acids. The germline CDR1 and CDR2 sequences are LNHNV and YYDKDF (reference sequence). The CDR3 nucleotides are TGTGCCACCAACCCAGGGGAGGGCCGTGGTACGCAGTATTTT. Amino acid sequence: CATNPGEGRGTQYF.

This chain joins TRBV2 and TRBJ1-1, with 9 nucleotides matching TRBD1. The V gene's germline CDR1 is SNHLY and CDR2 FYNNEI. CDR3 length: 12 residues. This CDR3 is CESPGQGSEAFF. DNA for the CDR3: TGTGAAAGTCCGGGACAGGGTTCTGAAGCTTTCTTT.

This chain joins TRBV21-1 and TRBJ2-5; no DNA check was done on the table's D call, TRBD2. TRBV21-1 represents a pseudogene. This CDR3 contains 14 residues. CDR3: CASNLAAHQETQYF. CDR3 in DNA: TGTGCCAGCAATCTAGCGGCCCACCAAGAGACCCAGTACTTC.

The chain recombines TRBV27 with TRBJ1-1; D is unresolved. Germline-derived CDR1 and CDR2 are MNHEY and SMNVEV (reference sequence). The length of the CDR3 is 13 residues. V was pared by 3 bases and J by 1 base, with 6 bases between. The CDR3 nucleotides read TGTGCCAGCAGTTTTACTTGGAACACTGAAGCTTTCTTT. This gives the protein CASSFTWNTEAFF.